The 29 T cell receptor beta chains reported below all come from one sample, sequenced in a study of cytomegalovirus exposure and HLA in healthy donors. The PCR used 60 Vbeta and 13 Jbeta primers. Profiling relied on immunoSEQ multiplex PCR, and the TCRdb table lists in-frame clones only, not all of them. The sample has 80,000 to 100,000 clones, 81% seen once. The sequenced sample consisted of PBMCs. These receptors all come from a human donor in good health.

The chain combines TRBV15 with TRBJ2-2; D might be TRBD1 (6 bases). V shed 0 bases and J shed 6 bases, with 14 bases lying between them. CDR3 length: 16 residues. The germline V gene encodes CDR1 LNHNV and CDR2 YYDKDF (reference sequence). The CDR3 DNA is TGTGCCACCAGCAGAGATCGGGACAACCATGCCGGGGAGCTGTTTTTT. This codes for CATSRDRDNHAGELFF.

This chain links TRBV4-3 with TRBJ1-1; TRBD1 might be the D (5 bases). This CDR3 comprises 15 residues. Germline lookup yields CDR1 LGHNA and CDR2 YSLEER. V was clipped by 3 bases and J by 0 bases, with 11 bases between them. CDR3 nucleotides: TGCGCCAGCAGCCAGGTTCCGGGGGTGAACACTGAAGCTTTCTTT. Protein: CASSQVPGVNTEAFF.

The gene calls are TRBV19 and TRBJ2-3, with TRBD1 as a possible D gene (5 bases). The ends were cut back, 3 bases at V and 4 bases at J, with 11 bases in the middle. Germline V gene lookup returns CDR1 LNHDA and CDR2 SQIVND (reference sequence). CDR3 length: 14 amino acids. In DNA form, the CDR3 reads TGTGCCAGTAGTATCCGACAGAGCGCAGATACGCAGTATTTT. This gives the protein CASSIRQSADTQYF. Full variable domain (outside the CDR3, taken from reference TRBV19 and TRBJ2-3): DGGITQSPKYLFRKEGQNVTLSCEQNLNHDAMYWYRQDPGQGLRLIYYSQIVNDFQKGDIAEGYSVSREKKESFPLTVTSAQKNPTAFYLCASSIRQSADTQYFGPGTRLTVL.

The V and J genes are TRBV25-1 and TRBJ2-5; D might be TRBD1 (6 bases). The germline CDR1 and CDR2 sequences are MGHDK and SYGVNS. The CDR3 totals 13 residues. V lost 3 bases and J 5 bases, leaving 10 bases between the germline ends. Written as DNA, the CDR3 is TGTGCCAGCAGTGAGGCAGGGGTGGAGACCCAGTACTTC. This sequence encodes CASSEAGVETQYF.

This chain connects TRBV6-6 to TRBJ2-1, with 9 bases aligning to TRBD1. V shed 6 bases, J shed 7 bases, and the junction held 10 bases outside the gene matches. This CDR3 comprises 15 residues. CDR1 and CDR2 from the germline V gene are MNHNY and SVGAGI (reference sequence). The CDR3, as DNA: TGTGCCAGCAGCGAGGACAGGGGTATAGGTAATGAGCAGTTCTTC. Its translation: CASSEDRGIGNEQFF.

The count of this clone is one. J is TRBJ1-4 and V is TRBV7-2; 8 bases fit TRBD1. Germline CDR1 SGHTA, CDR2 FQGNSA. V lost 5 bases, J lost 14 bases, and 10 bases stayed unmatched. The length of the CDR3 is 13 residues. The CDR3 is CASSLVGTGLLFF. The DNA of the CDR3 is TGTGCCAGCAGCCTAGTGGGGACAGGCTTGCTGTTTTTT.

On this clone itself: No conserved phenylalanine or tryptophan ends this CDR3, so it is likely a read error. The chain couples TRBV7-2 to TRBJ1-3, with unresolved D. The germline CDR1 and CDR2 sequences are SGHTA and FQGNSA. This CDR3 is built from 12 residues. Deletions cut 5 bases from V and 9 bases from J, with 11 bases between. The CDR3 spells CASSRRWSTIYS. In nucleotides, the CDR3 is TGTGCCAGCAGCCGGAGGTGGTCCACCATATATTCT.

This clone was observed a few times. The chain has TRBV7-9 and TRBJ1-2, with 7 bases lining up with TRBD1. The CDR3 extends over 14 amino acids. The germline CDR1 and CDR2 sequences are SEHNR and FQNEAQ (reference sequence). V trimming: 1 base; J trimming: 4 bases; junction bases outside the gene matches: 3. The CDR3 here is CASSLDEGAYGYTF. CDR3 DNA: TGTGCCAGCAGCTTAGATGAGGGGGCCTATGGCTACACCTTC.

The chain joins TRBV19 to TRBJ1-1; 7 nucleotides match TRBD1. This CDR3 has 14 amino acids. Germline V CDR1 and CDR2: LNHDA, SQIVND (reference sequence). Trimming took 5 bases from V and 3 from J; bases not matched to a gene: 6. The CDR3 protein is CASSFTGADTEAFF. For the CDR3, the DNA is TGTGCCAGTAGTTTTACAGGGGCGGACACTGAAGCTTTCTTT.

The chain carries TRBV6-1 and TRBJ1-5, with 9 bases matching TRBD1. Trimming at V came to 6 bases and at J to 4 bases, leaving 7 bases not matched to a gene. The CDR3 sequence is 15 residues long. In germline, CDR1 is MNHNS, CDR2 SASEGT. CDR3 protein: CASRADRGANQPQHF. The CDR3 coding sequence is TGTGCCAGCAGAGCAGACAGGGGGGCGAATCAGCCCCAGCATTTT.

This clone appeared a single time. This chain connects TRBV28 to TRBJ2-7; D is unresolved. The CDR3 is 11 residues long. Trimming took off 4 bases at V and 6 bases at J, with 7 bases between the two ends. Per germline, CDR1 MDHEN and CDR2 SYDVKM. The CDR3 DNA reads as TGTGCCAGCAGTTCTCTTTCCGAGCAGTACTTC. Amino acids: CASSSLSEQYF.

This sequence joins TRBV6-5 and TRBJ1-5; 7 bases are shared with TRBD1. Germline V gene data show CDR1 as MNHEY and CDR2 as SVGAGI. The CDR3 sequence is 13 residues long. With 11 bases clipped from V and 7 bases from J, the junction kept 11 bases outside the gene matches. CDR3 sequence: CAGQDRLGQPQHF. For the CDR3, the DNA is TGTGCCGGACAGGACAGGCTTGGCCAGCCCCAGCATTTT.

J is TRBJ2-1 and V is TRBV29-1, with D perhaps TRBD1 (5 bases). The V and J ends lost 3 bases and 9 bases respectively, with 15 bases between them. This CDR3 has 13 amino acids. The germline V gene encodes CDR1 SQVTM and CDR2 ANQGSEA. The CDR3 DNA sequence: TGCAGCGTTGAGGGTCAGGGTAGGGGTGAGCAGTTCTTC. It is translated as CSVEGQGRGEQFF.

This clone was seen a few times. V usage is TRBV10-3 and J usage is TRBJ1-2, with D perhaps TRBD1 (5 bases). The CDR3 length is 11 residues. Germline V gives CDR1 ENHRY, CDR2 SYGVKD. The V end was cut by 4 bases, the J end by 9 bases, with 9 bases between. CDR3 in amino acids: CAISGRGSYTF. The DNA of the CDR3 is TGTGCCATCAGTGGGAGGGGTAGCTACACCTTC.

The J gene is TRBJ1-1, the V gene TRBV30; weak D call: TRBD1 (6 bases). The CDR3 contains 16 residues. Germline CDR1 is GTSNPN and CDR2 is SVGIG (reference sequence). Trimming cost V 3 bases and J 1 base, with 18 bases left between them. CDR3 region: CAWSHRGRGANTEAFF. CDR3 DNA: TGTGCCTGGAGCCATAGAGGCAGGGGCGCGAACACTGAAGCTTTCTTT. Variable domain in full (rest from reference TRBV30 and TRBJ1-1): SQTIHQWPATLVQPVGSPLSLECTVEGTSNPNLYWYRQAAGRGLQLLFYSVGIGQISSEVPQNLSASRPQDRQFILSSKKLLLSDSGFYLCAWSHRGRGANTEAFFGQGTRLTVV.

This clone appeared a few times. V gene TRBV18 combines with J gene TRBJ1-5; possible D gene TRBD1, 5 bases. CDR1 KGHSH and CDR2 LQKENI come from the germline V gene. The V and J ends lost 0 bases and 9 bases respectively, with 15 bases between them. This CDR3 spans 15 amino acids. The CDR3 reads CASSPPSGPARPQHF. For the CDR3, the DNA is TGTGCCAGCTCACCACCGTCAGGGCCCGCTCGGCCCCAGCATTTT.

The chain uses TRBV5-1 and TRBJ2-1, with 11 bases lining up with TRBD1. The CDR3 is 16 residues long. Germline V lookup: CDR1 SGHRS, CDR2 YFSETQ. The V and J ends lost 3 bases and 6 bases, in that order; junction bases with no gene match: 8. CDR3 protein: CASSSTGTGGGNEQFF. CDR3 nucleotide sequence: TGCGCCAGCAGCTCCACCGGGACAGGGGGTGGCAATGAGCAGTTCTTC.

The chain joins TRBV7-2 to TRBJ2-2, with 8 bases fitting TRBD2. Germline CDR1 is SGHTA and CDR2 is FQGNSA. This CDR3 spans 14 amino acids. V lost 5 bases to trimming and J lost 5 bases; unmatched junction nucleotides: 4. In DNA form, the CDR3 reads TGTGCCAGCAGCGACCGACTAGCGACCGGGGAGCTGTTTTTT. This translates into CASSDRLATGELFF.

V is TRBV5-1 and J is TRBJ2-1, with 7 bases matching TRBD2. Germline-derived CDR1 and CDR2 are SGHRS and YFSETQ. The CDR3 covers 17 residues. Trimming at V came to 0 bases and at J to 4 bases, leaving 10 bases not matched to a gene. CDR3 residues: CASSLEVVGGPYNEQFF. CDR3 nucleotide sequence: TGCGCCAGCAGCTTGGAGGTGGTGGGAGGGCCGTACAATGAGCAGTTCTTC.

This chain links TRBV15 with TRBJ2-7; TRBD1 aligns across 7 bases. Germline-derived CDR1 and CDR2 are LNHNV and YYDKDF (reference sequence). The CDR3 covers 14 residues. Germline trimming cut 5 bases from V and 3 bases from J; bases unmatched to any gene: 7. Here the CDR3 reads CATSGPGQIYEQYF. The CDR3 DNA reads as TGTGCCACCAGCGGACCGGGACAGATCTACGAGCAGTACTTC.

The chain uses TRBV9 and TRBJ2-3; maybe TRBD2 (6 bases). V lost 0 bases to trimming and J lost 2 bases, with 13 bases between them. Per germline, CDR1 SGDLS and CDR2 YYNGEE. The CDR3 spans 16 residues. CDR3 in amino acids: CASSVELGLLTDTQYF. In DNA form, the CDR3 reads TGTGCCAGCAGCGTAGAGCTAGGACTACTCACAGATACGCAGTATTTT.

The chain uses TRBV28 and TRBJ1-4; D is possibly TRBD1 (6 bases). This CDR3 region has 14 residues. Germline lookup yields CDR1 MDHEN and CDR2 SYDVKM. V lost 6 bases and J 8 bases, leaving 16 bases between the germline ends. CDR3 residues: CASRTERGYEKLFF. The CDR3 DNA sequence: TGTGCCAGCAGAACGGAGAGGGGGTACGAAAAACTGTTTTTT.

The rearrangement joins TRBV5-6 to TRBJ2-5; D may be TRBD1 (5 bases). The CDR3 is 16 amino acids. Germline CDR1 reads SGHDT; CDR2 reads YYEEEE. V lost 3 bases and J 5 bases, leaving 20 bases between the germline ends. This chain's CDR3 is CASSSEVVRRAETQYF. CDR3 DNA: TGTGCCAGCAGCTCCGAAGTTGTCCGCAGGGCGGAGACCCAGTACTTC.

The chain links TRBV30 to TRBJ1-5; perhaps TRBD1 as D (5 bases). The CDR3 length is 12 residues. The V gene lost 0 bases and the J gene lost 9 bases, with 9 bases spanning the gap. Germline loops: CDR1 GTSNPN, CDR2 SVGIG (reference sequence). CDR3 protein: CAWSVGGRPQHF. CDR3 in DNA: TGTGCCTGGAGTGTGGGGGGACGGCCCCAGCATTTT.

V gene TRBV9 combines with J gene TRBJ2-5; 7 bases align to TRBD1. V dropped 3 bases and J dropped 4; count of bases not matched to a gene: 6. The germline gives CDR1 SGDLS, CDR2 YYNGEE. The CDR3 loop spans 14 amino acids. In DNA form, the CDR3 reads TGTGCCAGCAGCGAAAGACAGGGAGCAGAGACCCAGTACTTC. Residues: CASSERQGAETQYF.

The rearrangement links TRBV7-8 to TRBJ2-5; D might be TRBD2 (6 bases). The DNA end favors TRBJ2-7, so the J call may be wrong. The CDR3 is made up of 14 amino acids. In germline, CDR1 is SGHVS, CDR2 FQNEAQ. The CDR3 here is CASSAREASYEQYF. CDR3 nucleotide sequence: TGTGCCAGCAGCGCGAGGGAGGCATCCTACGAGCAGTACTTC.

This chain uses TRBV6-4 with TRBJ2-6; 7 nucleotides match TRBD1. J gave up 0 bases and V 5 bases, and 7 bases lay outside the gene matches. The CDR3 spans 17 residues. Germline V gene sequence: CDR1 MRHNA, CDR2 SNTAGT. For the CDR3, the DNA is TGTGCCAGCAGTCGACAGGGACAAACCTCTGGGGCCAACGTCCTGACTTTC. Translation: CASSRQGQTSGANVLTF.

The genes are TRBV28 and TRBJ2-1; D is possibly TRBD1 (5 bases). The V gene lost 5 bases and the J gene lost 3 bases, with 11 bases spanning the gap. The CDR3 covers 14 residues. Germline lookup yields CDR1 MDHEN and CDR2 SYDVKM. The CDR3 DNA reads as TGTGCCAGCAGTCCCGACAGTGACTACAATGAGCAGTTCTTC. Encoded protein: CASSPDSDYNEQFF. The full variable domain, completed using reference TRBV28 and TRBJ2-1, is DVKVTQSSRYLVKRTGEKVFLECVQDMDHENMFWYRQDPGLGLRLIYFSYDVKMKEKGDIPEGYSVSREKKERFSLILESASTNQTSMYLCASSPDSDYNEQFFGPGTRLTVL.

CDR3 DNA sequence: TGTGCCAGCAGCCAACAGGGACAGATGAGGACACCCCTCCACTTT. It codes for CASSQQGQMRTPLHF. The genes are TRBV14 and TRBJ1-6; 7 positions match TRBD1. The CDR3 totals 15 residues. From germline, CDR1 is SGHDN and CDR2 FVKESK. Losses at the gene ends were 2 bases for V and 11 bases for J; bases not matched to a gene: 9.